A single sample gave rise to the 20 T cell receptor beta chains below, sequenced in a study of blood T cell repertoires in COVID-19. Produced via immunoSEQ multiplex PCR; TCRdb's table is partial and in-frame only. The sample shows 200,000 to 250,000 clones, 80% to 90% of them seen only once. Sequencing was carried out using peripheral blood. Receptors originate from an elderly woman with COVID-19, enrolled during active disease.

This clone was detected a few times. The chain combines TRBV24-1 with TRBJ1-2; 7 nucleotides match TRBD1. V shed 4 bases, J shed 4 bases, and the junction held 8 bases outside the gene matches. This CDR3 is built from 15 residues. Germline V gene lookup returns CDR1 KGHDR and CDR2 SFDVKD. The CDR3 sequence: CATSETGDLSYGYTF. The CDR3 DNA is TGTGCCACCAGTGAAACAGGGGACCTCTCCTATGGCTACACCTTC.

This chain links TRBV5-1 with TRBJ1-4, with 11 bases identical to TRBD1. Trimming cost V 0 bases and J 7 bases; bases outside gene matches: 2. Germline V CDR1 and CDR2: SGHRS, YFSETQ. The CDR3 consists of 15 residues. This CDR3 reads CASSLEGTGGEKLFF. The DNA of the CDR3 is TGCGCCAGCAGCTTGGAGGGGACAGGGGGTGAAAAACTGTTTTTT.

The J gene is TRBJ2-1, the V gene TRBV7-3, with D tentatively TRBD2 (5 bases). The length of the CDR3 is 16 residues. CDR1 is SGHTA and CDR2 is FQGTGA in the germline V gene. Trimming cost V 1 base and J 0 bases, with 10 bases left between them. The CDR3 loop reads CASSLIPGSSYNEQFF. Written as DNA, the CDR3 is TGTGCCAGCAGCTTAATCCCGGGGAGCTCCTACAATGAGCAGTTCTTC.

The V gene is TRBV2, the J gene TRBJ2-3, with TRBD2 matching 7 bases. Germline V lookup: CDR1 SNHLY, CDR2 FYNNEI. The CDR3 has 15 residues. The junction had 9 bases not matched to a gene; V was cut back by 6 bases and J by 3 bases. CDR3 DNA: TGTGCCAGCAGCAAGGGACTACCCTTAACAGATACGCAGTATTTT. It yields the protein CASSKGLPLTDTQYF.

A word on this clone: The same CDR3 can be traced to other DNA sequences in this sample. The CDR3 coding sequence is TGTGCCACCAGCAGGGGGGGGAGCTCCTACGAGCAGTACTTC. Protein product: CATSRGGSSYEQYF. V usage is TRBV15 and J usage is TRBJ2-7, with 7 bases identical to TRBD2. With 3 bases clipped from V and 0 bases from J, the junction kept 2 bases outside the gene matches. Looked up from germline, CDR1 is LNHNV and CDR2 is YYDKDF (reference sequence). CDR3 length: 14 amino acids. Together with reference TRBV15 and TRBJ2-7, the CDR3 gives the full variable domain: DAMVIQNPRYQVTQFGKPVTLSCSQTLNHNVMYWYQQKSSQAPKLLFHYYDKDFNNEADTPDNFQSRRPNTSFCFLDIRSPGLGDTAMYLCATSRGGSSYEQYFGPGTRLTVT.

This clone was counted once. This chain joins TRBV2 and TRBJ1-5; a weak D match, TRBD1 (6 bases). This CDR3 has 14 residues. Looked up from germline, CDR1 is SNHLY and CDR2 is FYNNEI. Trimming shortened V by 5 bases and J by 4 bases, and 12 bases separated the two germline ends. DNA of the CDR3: TGTGCCAGCAGTCATGGGACACCTAATCAGCCCCAGCATTTT. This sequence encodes CASSHGTPNQPQHF.

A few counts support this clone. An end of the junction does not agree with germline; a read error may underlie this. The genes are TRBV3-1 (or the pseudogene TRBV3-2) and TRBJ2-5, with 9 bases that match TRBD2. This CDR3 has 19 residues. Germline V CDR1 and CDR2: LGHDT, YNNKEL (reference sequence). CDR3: CASSIRTSELSNLREAQYF. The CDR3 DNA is TGTGCCAGCAGCATTAGGACTAGCGAACTAAGCAACCTGAGAGAGGCCCAGTACTTC.

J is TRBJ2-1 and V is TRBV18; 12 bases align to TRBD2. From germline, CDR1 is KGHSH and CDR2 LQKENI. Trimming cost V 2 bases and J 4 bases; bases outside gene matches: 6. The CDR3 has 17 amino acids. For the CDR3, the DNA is TGTGCCAGCTCACCAATCCCTAGCGGGAGGGAATACAATGAGCAGTTCTTC. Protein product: CASSPIPSGREYNEQFF.

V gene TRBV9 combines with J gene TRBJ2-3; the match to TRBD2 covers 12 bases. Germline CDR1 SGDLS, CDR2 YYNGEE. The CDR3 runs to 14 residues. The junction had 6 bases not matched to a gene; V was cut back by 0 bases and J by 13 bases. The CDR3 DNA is TGTGCCAGCAGCGTAGAATCTAGCGGGGGGGCGAAGTATTTT. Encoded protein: CASSVESSGGAKYF.

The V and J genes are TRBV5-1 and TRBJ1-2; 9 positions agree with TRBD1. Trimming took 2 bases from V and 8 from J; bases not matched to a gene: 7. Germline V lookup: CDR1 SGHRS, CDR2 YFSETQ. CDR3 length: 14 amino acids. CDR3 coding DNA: TGCGCCAGCAGCTTAGGACAGGGGATTGGGGGCTACACCTTC. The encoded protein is CASSLGQGIGGYTF.

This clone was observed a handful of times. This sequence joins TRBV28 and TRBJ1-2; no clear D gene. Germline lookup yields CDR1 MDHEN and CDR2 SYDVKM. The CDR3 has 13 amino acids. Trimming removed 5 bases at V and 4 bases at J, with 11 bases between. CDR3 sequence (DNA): TGTGCCAGCAGTCCCAACCAGATCTATGGCTACACCTTC. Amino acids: CASSPNQIYGYTF.

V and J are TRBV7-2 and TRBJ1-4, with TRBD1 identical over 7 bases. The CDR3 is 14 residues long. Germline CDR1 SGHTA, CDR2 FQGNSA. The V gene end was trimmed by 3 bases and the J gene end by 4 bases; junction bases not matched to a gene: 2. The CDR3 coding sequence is TGTGCCAGCAGCTTTTACAGGGGTAATGAAAAACTGTTTTTT. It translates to CASSFYRGNEKLFF.

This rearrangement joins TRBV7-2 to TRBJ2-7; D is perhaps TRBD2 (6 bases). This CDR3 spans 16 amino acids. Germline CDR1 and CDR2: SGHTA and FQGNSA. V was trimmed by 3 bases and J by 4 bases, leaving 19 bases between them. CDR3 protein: CASSFLAGGPLYEQYF. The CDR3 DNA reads TGTGCCAGCAGCTTCCTCGCAGGAGGGCCTTTGTACGAGCAGTACTTC.

The CDR3 sequence is CASSLAQTGTGELFF. In nucleotides, the CDR3 is TGTGCCAGCTCACTCGCGCAGACTGGGACCGGGGAGCTGTTTTTT. The V and J genes are TRBV18 and TRBJ2-2, with D hard to call. Trimming removed 4 bases from V and 5 bases from J, with 14 bases in between. The CDR3 extends over 15 amino acids. Germline V gene lookup returns CDR1 KGHSH and CDR2 LQKENI.

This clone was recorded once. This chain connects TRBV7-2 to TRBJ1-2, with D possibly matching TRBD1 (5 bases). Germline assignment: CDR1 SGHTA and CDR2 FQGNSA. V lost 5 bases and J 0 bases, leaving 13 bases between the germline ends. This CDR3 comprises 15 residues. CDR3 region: CASSPYLQANYGYTF. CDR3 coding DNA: TGTGCCAGCAGCCCGTATCTACAGGCTAACTATGGCTACACCTTC. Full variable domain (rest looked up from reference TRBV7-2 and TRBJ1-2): GAGVSQSPSNKVTEKGKDVELRCDPISGHTALYWYRQSLGQGLEFLIYFQGNSAPDKSGLPSDRFSAERTGGSVSTLTIQRTQQEDSAVYLCASSPYLQANYGYTFGSGTRLTVV.

CDR3 coding DNA: TGTGCCAGCAGATTCGGACAGAATGAAGCTTTCTTT. Translation: CASRFGQNEAFF. The rearrangement links TRBV6-5 to TRBJ1-1; D possibly corresponds to TRBD1 (6 bases). The V gene's germline CDR1 is MNHEY and CDR2 SVGAGI. With 6 bases removed from V and 7 bases from J, the gap between germline ends came to 12 bases. The CDR3 contains 12 residues.

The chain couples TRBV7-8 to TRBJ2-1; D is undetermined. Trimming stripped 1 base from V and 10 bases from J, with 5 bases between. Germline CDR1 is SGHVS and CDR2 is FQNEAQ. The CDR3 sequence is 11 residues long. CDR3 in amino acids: CASSLDWEQFF. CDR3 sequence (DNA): TGTGCCAGCAGCTTAGACTGGGAGCAGTTCTTC.

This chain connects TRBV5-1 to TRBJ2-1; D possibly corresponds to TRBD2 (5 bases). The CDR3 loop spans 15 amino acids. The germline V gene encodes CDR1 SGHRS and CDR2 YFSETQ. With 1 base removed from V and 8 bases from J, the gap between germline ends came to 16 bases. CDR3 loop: CASSLTGISGDEQFF. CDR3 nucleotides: TGCGCCAGCAGCTTGACGGGAATTTCCGGGGATGAGCAGTTCTTC.

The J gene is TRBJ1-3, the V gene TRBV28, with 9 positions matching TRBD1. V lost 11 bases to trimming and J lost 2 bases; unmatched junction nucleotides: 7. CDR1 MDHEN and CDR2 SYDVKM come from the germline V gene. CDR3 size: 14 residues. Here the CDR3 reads CAGAGTGTGNTIYF. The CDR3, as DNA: TGTGCCGGTGCCGGGACAGGGACTGGAAACACCATATATTTT.

The CDR3 protein is CASSQDPDSTYGYTF. Here the CDR3 DNA reads TGCGCCAGCAGCCAAGATCCGGACAGTACCTATGGCTACACCTTC. The chain couples TRBV4-1 to TRBJ1-2; a possible D gene is TRBD1 (6 bases). The length of the CDR3 is 15 residues. CDR1 MGHRA and CDR2 YSYEKL come from the germline V gene. Trimming stripped 0 bases from V and 4 bases from J, with 12 bases between.